These 11 T cell receptor beta chains came from one sample sequenced in a study of beta chain features in type 1 diabetes. Expressed TCRB transcripts were sequenced after all isolated RNA was converted to cDNA. TCRdb keeps only in-frame clones here, not all; method: immunoSEQ multiplex PCR. Among 250,000 or so clones, 25% to 35% were seen once, and the ten largest hold approximately 4%. The sample was central memory CD4+ T cells from blood. Receptors originate from a man aged 25 to 40 in good health.

V and J are TRBV10-3 and TRBJ1-2, with TRBD1 as a possible D gene (6 bases). CDR1 and CDR2 (germline): ENHRY, SYGVKD. The CDR3 extends over 15 amino acids. V was shortened by 0 bases and J by 11 bases, with 19 bases between the two germline ends. The DNA of the CDR3 is TGTGCCATCAGTGAGTCGATTGGCCGGGACACCCTATACACCTTC. Translating gives CAISESIGRDTLYTF.

Comment on this clone: The sample carries other DNA sequences with the same CDR3. The V and J genes are TRBV12-5 and TRBJ2-7, with D uncertain. The CDR3 length is 12 residues. With 2 bases removed from V and 3 bases from J, the gap between germline ends came to 5 bases. Germline CDR1 reads LGHNT; CDR2 reads FRNRAP. CDR3 residues: CASGLYIYEQYF. CDR3 DNA: TGTGCTAGTGGTTTGTACATCTACGAGCAGTACTTC.

This sequence joins TRBV28 and TRBJ1-5, with D maybe TRBD1 (5 bases). V was clipped by 6 bases and J by 1 base, with 10 bases between them. This CDR3 has 14 residues. Germline V gives CDR1 MDHEN, CDR2 SYDVKM. CDR3 protein: CASRTGTSNQPQHF. As DNA, the CDR3 is TGTGCCAGCAGGACCGGGACCAGCAATCAGCCCCAGCATTTT.

This clone was seen a few times. The chain is built from TRBV4-1 and TRBJ2-3; 10 bases agree with TRBD2. After removal of 0 bases from V and 7 bases from J, the junction contained 10 bases not matched to a gene. CDR3 length equals 17 residues. Germline V gene data show CDR1 as MGHRA and CDR2 as YSYEKL. This chain's CDR3 is CASSQDRSGRALNTQYF. DNA of the CDR3: TGCGCCAGCAGCCAAGATCGGAGCGGGAGGGCCCTAAATACGCAGTATTTT.

The rearrangement joins TRBV28 to TRBJ2-2; unclear D gene. The CDR3 has 13 amino acids. Germline assignment: CDR1 MDHEN and CDR2 SYDVKM. Trimming took off 8 bases at V and 4 bases at J, with 11 bases between the two ends. The CDR3 DNA sequence: TGTGCCAGCGAGACCCACAGCACCGGGGAGCTGTTTTTT. Translated: CASETHSTGELFF.

The rearrangement joins TRBV30 to TRBJ2-2; D is tentatively TRBD1 or TRBD2 (5 bases each). Trimming shortened V by 3 bases and J by 6 bases, and 20 bases separated the two germline ends. Germline V gene data show CDR1 as GTSNPN and CDR2 as SVGIG (reference sequence). The CDR3 totals 16 residues. CDR3 sequence: CAWRSSGQVIAGELFF. The CDR3 DNA follows: TGTGCCTGGAGGTCCTCGGGGCAGGTCATCGCCGGGGAGCTGTTTTTT.

This clone has a handful of counts. Additional DNA sequences in this sample encode the identical CDR3. The chain is built from TRBV30 and TRBJ1-2; possible D gene TRBD1, 5 bases. There are 13 residues in the CDR3. CDR1 and CDR2 (germline): GTSNPN, SVGIG (reference sequence). The V and J ends lost 1 base and 3 bases respectively, with 9 bases between them. The CDR3 region has the DNA TGTGCCTGGAGTGGGGGCAGGGACTATGGCTACACCTTC. This translates into CAWSGGRDYGYTF. The full variable domain, completed using reference TRBV30 and TRBJ1-2, is SQTIHQWPATLVQPVGSPLSLECTVEGTSNPNLYWYRQAAGRGLQLLFYSVGIGQISSEVPQNLSASRPQDRQFILSSKKLLLSDSGFYLCAWSGGRDYGYTFGSGTRLTVV.

This clone was found a few times. The V gene is TRBV10-3, the J gene TRBJ1-2, with 7 bases matching TRBD1. This CDR3 spans 13 amino acids. Looked up from germline, CDR1 is ENHRY and CDR2 is SYGVKD. The V segment lost 6 bases and the J segment 8 bases; nucleotides outside the gene matches: 9. DNA for the CDR3: TGTGCCATCAGACGCGACAGGGAAGGCGGCTACACCTTC. It yields the protein CAIRRDREGGYTF.

As for this clone: The sample holds other DNA sequences that translate to the same CDR3. The rearrangement joins TRBV30 to TRBJ2-2; unclear D gene. Germline CDR1 is GTSNPN and CDR2 is SVGIG (reference sequence). This CDR3 is built from 13 residues. Trimming removed 3 bases from V and 5 bases from J, with 10 bases in between. The CDR3 nucleotides read TGTGCCTGGAGGCGATCCGGGACCGGGGAGCTGTTTTTT. Protein sequence: CAWRRSGTGELFF.

The V gene is TRBV7-2, the J gene TRBJ2-3, with no clear D. The V gene lost 5 bases and the J gene lost 1 base, with 16 bases spanning the gap. The germline CDR1 and CDR2 sequences are SGHTA and FQGNSA. The CDR3 length is 16 residues. For the CDR3, the DNA is TGTGCCAGCAGCGCTGGGTTCCTTACGGGCACAGATACGCAGTATTTT. This sequence encodes CASSAGFLTGTDTQYF.

This clone has a single count. The chain has TRBV15 and TRBJ1-4; D unclear. The germline CDR1 and CDR2 sequences are LNHNV and YYDKDF (reference sequence). The CDR3 spans 11 residues. Trimming left V 3 bases short and J 12 bases short, with 8 bases between. The CDR3 sequence: CATSRGRELFF. CDR3 DNA sequence: TGTGCCACCAGCAGGGGGAGGGAACTGTTTTTT.